The present TCR beta chain was sequenced within a study of CD8 T cells in Susac syndrome. Germline V gene data show CDR1 as SGHVS and CDR2 as FNYEAQ. CDR3 length equals 14 residues. V lost 7 bases, J lost 4 bases, and 8 bases stayed unmatched. An input of 0.5 to 1 ug of RNA was subjected to reverse transcription using random hexamers. TCR beta CDR3 was amplified by immunoSEQ multiplex PCR. This amplification extended across 54 Vbeta and 13 Jbeta segments. MiXCR, applied by TCRdb to the immunoSEQ multiplex PCR reads, yields one record per CDR3 protein. The table has about 84,000 distinct CDR3 sequences, about 93% seen once. Healthy donors, matched for age and sex, constituted the control group.

The clonotype comes from a human donor in good health. Sequenced: CD8+ T cells from PBMCs. J is TRBJ2-5 and V is TRBV7-6; TRBD1 matches 8 bases. The CDR3 region has the DNA TGTGCCAGCACCTACGGGACAGGAACAGAGACCCAGTACTTC. Translation: CASTYGTGTETQYF.